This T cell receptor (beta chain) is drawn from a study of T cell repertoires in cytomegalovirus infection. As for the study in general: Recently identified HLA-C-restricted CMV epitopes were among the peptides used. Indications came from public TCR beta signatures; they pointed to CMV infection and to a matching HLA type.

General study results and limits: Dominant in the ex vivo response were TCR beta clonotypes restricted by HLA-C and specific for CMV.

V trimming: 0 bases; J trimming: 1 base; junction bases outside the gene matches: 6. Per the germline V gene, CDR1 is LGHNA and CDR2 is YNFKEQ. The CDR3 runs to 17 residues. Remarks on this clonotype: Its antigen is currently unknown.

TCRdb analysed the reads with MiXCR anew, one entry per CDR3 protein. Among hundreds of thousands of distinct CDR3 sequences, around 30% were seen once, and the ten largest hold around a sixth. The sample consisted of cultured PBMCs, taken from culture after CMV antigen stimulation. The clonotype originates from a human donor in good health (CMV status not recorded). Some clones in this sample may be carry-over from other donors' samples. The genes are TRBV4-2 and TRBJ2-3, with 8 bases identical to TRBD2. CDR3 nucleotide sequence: TGTGCCAGCAGCCAAGAGGGGAGACTAGCGCGCACAGATACGCAGTATTTT. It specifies CASSQEGRLARTDTQYF.